Listed below are T cell receptor beta chains from one sample, sequenced in a study of T cells in Graves' hyperthyroidism and ophthalmopathy. In TCRdb, the multiplex PCR reads were re-called with MiXCR into one record per CDR3 protein. The sample consists of a few hundred thousand distinct CDR3 sequences, less than 15% of them appearing once. Sample: blood. The receptor source for this set is a woman aged 40 to 50 with Graves' hyperthyroidism. The CDR3 runs from the conserved cysteine through the conserved F or W. D genes are given only for firm matches. Size values are once, few and many counts, or a class for expanded clones, and some rows have none.

size	V	D	J	DNA	CDR3
many	TRBV10-3	TRBD2	TRBJ2-2	TGTGCCATCAGGAAGACTAGCGGGAGAGGGGAGCTGTTTTTT	CAIRKTSGRGELFF
many	TRBV28	TRBD2	TRBJ2-5	TGTGCCAGCAGTTCTAATCGACTAGCGGGAGAGACCCAGTACTTC	CASSSNRLAGETQYF
-	TRBV28	-	TRBJ2-7	TGTGCCAGCAAGTTCGGGAGCTCCTACGAGCAGTACTTC	CASKFGSSYEQYF
-	TRBV7-7	-	TRBJ2-1	TGTGCTAGCAGCTTAATTGGGGGAAGCTCCTACAATGAGCAGTTCTTC	CASSLIGGSSYNEQFF
-	TRBV15	-	TRBJ1-1	TGTGCCACCAGCAGAGATCCCGGCAGCTCTGAAGCTTTCTTT	CATSRDPGSSEAFF
many	TRBV7-2	TRBD1	TRBJ2-2	TGTGCCAGCAGCTCCGGGACAGGGATCGGGGGCACCGGGGAGCTGTTTTTT	CASSSGTGIGGTGELFF
many	TRBV29-1	-	TRBJ2-7	TGCAGCTCAACATCGGGGAGCTCCTACGAGCAGTACTTC	CSSTSGSSYEQYF
-	TRBV7-9	TRBD2	TRBJ2-5	TGTGCCAGCAGCTTTGGAACTAGCGTACAAGAGACCCAGTACTTC	CASSFGTSVQETQYF
-	TRBV4-1	-	TRBJ2-1	TGCGCCAGCAGCCAACAGGGACTCAATGAGCAGTTCTTC	CASSQQGLNEQFF
many	TRBV20-1	TRBD2	TRBJ2-5	TGCAGTGCACAAAGGGTCCCGACTAGCGGGAGGGCGCGAGAGACCCAGTACTTC	CSAQRVPTSGRARETQYF
-	TRBV20-1	TRBD2	TRBJ2-7	TGCAGTGCTGTTACTAGCGGGAGCGACGAGCAGTACTTC	CSAVTSGSDEQYF
many	TRBV3-1	-	TRBJ1-1	TGTGCCAGCAGCCAAGTGGACAGAATGAACACTGAAGCTTTCTTT	CASSQVDRMNTEAFF
many	TRBV2	-	TRBJ1-3	TGTGCCAGCAGTGAACTTTCAGGCTCTGGAAACACCATATATTTT	CASSELSGSGNTIYF
many	TRBV7-9	TRBD2	TRBJ2-5	TGTGCCAGCAGCCTCGGACTAGAAGAGACCCAGTACTTC	CASSLGLEETQYF
many	TRBV7-2	-	TRBJ2-1	TGTGCCAGCAGCGCAGACACCACTGGGTCCTACAATGAGCAGTTCTTC	CASSADTTGSYNEQFF
few	TRBV5-6	-	TRBJ2-7	TGTGCCAGCAGCTATACCACGGCCGGGTACGAGCAGTGCTTC	CASSYTTAGYEQCF
few	TRBV20-1	-	TRBJ2-4	TGCAGTGCTAGAGATCCGGGGGACCAAACAATTCAGTACTTC	CSARDPGDQTIQYF
-	TRBV5-1	TRBD1	TRBJ2-3	TGCGCCAGCAGTACAGGGGGAGTTGCAAATACGCAGTATTTT	CASSTGGVANTQYF
few	TRBV25-1	-	TRBJ2-7	TGTGCCAGCAGTGTGGAAAGTGGAGTCTACGAGCAGTACTTC	CASSVESGVYEQYF
few	TRBV7-9	-	TRBJ1-1	TGTGCCAGCAGCTTAAAGGGGTTTGAAGCTTTCTTT	CASSLKGFEAFF
many	TRBV11-2	-	TRBJ1-6	TGTGCCAGCAGCTTAGATCCGGGATCACCCCTCCACTTT	CASSLDPGSPLHF
many	TRBV7-2	-	TRBJ2-2	TGTGCCAGCAGCTTAGAGCGGGTAATGAACACCGGGGAGCTGTTTTTT	CASSLERVMNTGELFF
many	TRBV20-1	TRBD1	TRBJ1-1	TGCAGTGCTAGAGAGACAGGGCCGAACACTGAAGCTTTCTTT	CSARETGPNTEAFF
-	TRBV11-2	-	TRBJ2-2	TGTGCCAGCAGCTTAGAAAAGCTACGAACCGGGGAGCTGTTTTTT	CASSLEKLRTGELFF
-	TRBV19	-	TRBJ1-2	TGTGCCAGTAGTACCAACAGCTATGGCTACACCTTC	CASSTNSYGYTF
-	TRBV2	TRBD2	TRBJ2-7	TGTGCCAGCAGACCAGCGGGAGGGAGATTTAACGAGCAGTACTTC	CASRPAGGRFNEQYF
many	TRBV20-1	TRBD2	TRBJ2-1	TGCAGCACCCTGGGCGGGAGAGGACCGGATGAGCAGTTCTTC	CSTLGGRGPDEQFF
few	TRBV3-1	TRBD1	TRBJ1-1	TGTGCCAGCAGCCAAGTGGGACAGGGGTACACTGAAGCTTTCTTT	CASSQVGQGYTEAFF
-	TRBV7-9	TRBD2	TRBJ2-2	TGTGCCAGCAGCAATGGACTAGCGATCTTAGGGGAGCTGTTTTTT	CASSNGLAILGELFF